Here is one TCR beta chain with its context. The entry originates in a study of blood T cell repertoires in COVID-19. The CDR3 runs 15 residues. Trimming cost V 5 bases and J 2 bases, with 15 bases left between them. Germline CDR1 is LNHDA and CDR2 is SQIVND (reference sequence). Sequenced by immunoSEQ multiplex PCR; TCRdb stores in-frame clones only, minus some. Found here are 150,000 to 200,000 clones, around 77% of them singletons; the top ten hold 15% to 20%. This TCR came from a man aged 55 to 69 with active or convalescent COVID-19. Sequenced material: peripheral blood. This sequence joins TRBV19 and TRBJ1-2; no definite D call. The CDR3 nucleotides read TGTGCCAGTAGTTCGTCCGGGGATTCCAACTATGGCTACACCTTC. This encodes CASSSSGDSNYGYTF.